This T cell receptor beta chain was documented in a study of blood T cell repertoires in COVID-19. Study at large: PBMCs, B-cell-depleted T cells, or T cells provided the cDNA or gDNA that made up the material.

Participant-reported clinical history was the basis for cohort assignment. Cohort 3 donors were reported recovered after two negative PCRs, clearance, or symptom resolution. In the source study's methods: Nucleated cell counts were estimated from reference gene primer amplification. Measured with immunoSEQ multiplex PCR; TCRdb has only the in-frame clones, and not every one. D and trimming come from the DNA, and the V and J calls and clone size come from that table. The table has about 300,000 clones, approximately 83% seen once; the top ten hold 2.2%. This CDR3 is 14 amino acids long. Germline CDR1 reads SGHNT; CDR2 reads YYREEE (reference sequence). The V end lost 0 bases, the J end lost 10 bases, and 11 bases lay between the germline ends.

V is TRBV5-4 and J is TRBJ1-6, with D perhaps matching TRBD1 (5 bases). The origin of this receptor is a young man who had recovered from COVID-19. Sequenced input: PBMCs or T cells enriched from blood (not recorded which). The CDR3 sequence: CASSLDRQNSPLHF. The CDR3 nucleotides are TGTGCCAGCAGCTTGGATAGACAGAACTCACCCCTCCACTTT.